The sequence of this T cell receptor (beta chain) was determined in a study of T cells after yellow fever vaccination. TCRdb reprocessed the 5' RACE reads with MiXCR, giving one entry per CDR3 protein. This table has fewer than 450,000 distinct CDR3 sequences, approximately 10% appearing once. The CDR3 is 17 residues long. Trimming removed 0 bases from V and 15 bases from J; junction bases left unmatched: 15. Germline V lookup: CDR1 LNHNV, CDR2 YYDKDF (reference sequence). This receptor was taken from a man between 18 and 35 years old who received the YFV17D yellow fever vaccine. The input for sequencing was PBMCs, taken on the day of the first yellow fever vaccination. The chain couples TRBV15 to TRBJ1-6; TRBD1 matches at 9 bases. CDR3 DNA: TGTGCCACCAGCAGAGATGAGGGGGGGGACAGGGTCTCTCTCCTCCACTTT. It codes for CATSRDEGGDRVSLLHF.